These 23 T cell receptor beta chains were sequenced from one sample in a study of CD8+CD57+ T cells in acquired aplastic anemia. CDR3 and TCR beta VDJ profiling relied on genomic DNA as the template. TCRdb re-called the reads with MiXCR, one entry per CDR3 protein. The data show about 160,000 distinct CDR3 sequences, approximately 40% seen once. Sequenced material: sorted CD4+, CD8+, or CD8+CD57+ T cells (not recorded which) from PBMCs. The receptors were gathered from a human donor in good health.

This clonotype appeared many times. This sequence joins TRBV19 and TRBJ1-6, with 8 nucleotides matching TRBD1. V gave up 5 bases and J gave up 7 bases; unmatched junction bases: 4. The CDR3 spans 14 residues. Germline V gene data show CDR1 as LNHDA and CDR2 as SQIVND (reference sequence). The CDR3 bases are TGTGCCAGTAGTTCTCGGACAGGGAATTCACCCCTCCACTTT. The encoded protein is CASSSRTGNSPLHF. Complete variable domain (other parts from reference TRBV19 and TRBJ1-6): DGGITQSPKYLFRKEGQNVTLSCEQNLNHDAMYWYRQDPGQGLRLIYYSQIVNDFQKGDIAEGYSVSREKKESFPLTVTSAQKNPTAFYLCASSSRTGNSPLHFGNGTRLTVT.

This clonotype was counted between two and nine times. The chain is built from TRBV5-6 and TRBJ2-4; TRBD1 is a possible D gene (6 bases). The CDR3 totals 15 residues. Per germline, CDR1 SGHDT and CDR2 YYEEEE. Between the trimmed V and J ends, which lost 4 bases and 0 bases, there was a span of 11 bases. The DNA for the CDR3 is TGTGCCAGCAGCACGGGGACAATAGCCAAAAACATTCAGTACTTC. Encoded protein: CASSTGTIAKNIQYF.

The chain links TRBV11-1 to TRBJ1-6; possible D gene TRBD1, 5 bases. The CDR3 sequence is 16 residues long. V was clipped by 5 bases and J by 7 bases, with 18 bases between them. CDR1 and CDR2 (germline): SGHAT, FQDESV (reference sequence). CDR3 in DNA: TGTGCCAGCAGCCTAAGTCCCAGGGCTGGAAATTCACCCCTCCACTTT. Amino acid sequence: CASSLSPRAGNSPLHF.

This sequence joins TRBV7-8 and TRBJ1-2; D call uncertain. CDR3 length equals 13 residues. V lost 1 base and J 4 bases, leaving 7 bases between the germline ends. Germline assignment: CDR1 SGHVS and CDR2 FQNEAQ. The CDR3 nucleotides read TGTGCCAGCAGCTTAGGACGGGCCTATGGCTACACCTTC. Its translation is CASSLGRAYGYTF.

The table lists this clonotype with many counts. This chain joins TRBV6-5 and TRBJ1-1; the D is unclear. Trimming cost V 2 bases and J 5 bases, with 3 bases left between them. The CDR3 consists of 11 residues. CDR1 is MNHEY, CDR2 SVGAGI, per germline. The CDR3 region has the DNA TGTGCCAGCAGTTACAGAACTGAAGCTTTCTTT. As protein: CASSYRTEAFF.

With respect to this clonotype: A junction boundary mismatches the germline segment, possibly from a read error. The J gene is TRBJ2-3, the V gene TRBV20-1; TRBD2 agrees at 11 bases. The germline V gene encodes CDR1 DFQATT and CDR2 SNEGSKA (reference sequence). This CDR3 region has 14 residues. The CDR3 protein is CSVRLAGSPDTQYF. Written as DNA, the CDR3 is TGCAGTGTTAGACTAGCGGGATCCCCAGATACGCAGTATTTT.

This clonotype was recorded a few times. V usage is TRBV10-2 and J usage is TRBJ2-1; 10 bases fit TRBD2. The CDR3 sequence is 16 residues long. V dropped 4 bases and J dropped 7; count of bases not matched to a gene: 10. Germline V gives CDR1 WSHSY, CDR2 SAAADI. CDR3: CASSVRTSGRGNEQFF. DNA of the CDR3: TGCGCCAGCAGTGTAAGGACTAGCGGAAGGGGGAATGAGCAGTTCTTC.

This chain connects TRBV24-1 to TRBJ1-2; TRBD1 is a possible D gene (5 bases). The V and J ends lost 4 bases and 1 base respectively, with 9 bases between them. This CDR3 has 14 residues. The germline V gene encodes CDR1 KGHDR and CDR2 SFDVKD. CDR3 nucleotides: TGTGCCACCAGTGAGGGGACCCTTAACTATGGCTACACCTTC. Protein product: CATSEGTLNYGYTF.

In regard to this clonotype: A read error may produce the germline difference seen at one junction end. The rearrangement joins TRBV7-2 to TRBJ2-1; TRBD1 is a possible D gene (6 bases). The V gene's germline CDR1 is SGHTA and CDR2 FQGNSA. This CDR3 region has 13 residues. The CDR3 region is CAGSGHRAYEQFF. The DNA of the CDR3 is TGTGCCGGCAGCGGACACAGGGCTTATGAGCAGTTCTTC.

This chain joins TRBV19 and TRBJ1-1, with D unclear. Germline lookup yields CDR1 LNHDA and CDR2 SQIVND (reference sequence). V lost 4 bases, J lost 8 bases, and 11 bases lay in between. This CDR3 region has 12 residues. CDR3 sequence: CASSNRLREAFF. The CDR3 region has the DNA TGTGCCAGTAGTAACCGCCTGAGGGAAGCTTTCTTT.

This clonotype was counted ten times or more. This chain links TRBV9 with TRBJ1-4; D is unclear. The CDR3 covers 15 residues. The ends were cut back, 4 bases at V and 0 bases at J, with 10 bases in the middle. CDR1 and CDR2 (germline): SGDLS, YYNGEE. For the CDR3, the DNA is TGTGCCAGCAGCCCTCGGGCTGCAACTAATGAAAAACTGTTTTTT. Amino acid sequence: CASSPRAATNEKLFF.

Points on this clonotype: With a much larger clone just one base away, this may be a read error. This rearrangement joins TRBV11-1 to TRBJ1-1; a possible D gene is TRBD1 (5 bases). The CDR3 sequence is 16 residues long. The germline V gene encodes CDR1 SGHAT and CDR2 FQDESV (reference sequence). CDR3 sequence reads: CGSSPTPGEGNTEAFF. The CDR3 DNA reads TGTGGCAGCAGCCCCACCCCGGGGGAAGGGAACACTGAAGCTTTCTTT.

Notes on this clonotype: This may be a read error, as it is one base from a much larger clone. The chain couples TRBV7-2 to TRBJ1-5; D unclear. Germline loops: CDR1 SGHTA, CDR2 FQGNSA. The CDR3 loop spans 14 amino acids. Trimming pared 3 bases from V and 1 base from J, leaving 7 bases between. CDR3 coding DNA: TGTGCCAGCAGCTTTGGACGGAGCAATCAGCCCCAGCATTTT. Translating gives CASSFGRSNQPQHF.

In its sample, this clonotype was seen many times. CDR3 loop: CASSFNRGNTEAFF. The CDR3 DNA reads TGTGCCAGCAGCTTTAACCGGGGGAACACTGAAGCTTTCTTT. The gene calls are TRBV7-8 and TRBJ1-1, with unresolved D. Germline V gene lookup returns CDR1 SGHVS and CDR2 FQNEAQ. Between the trimmed V and J ends, which lost 3 bases and 1 base, there was a span of 9 bases. This CDR3 comprises 14 residues.

This clonotype was seen many times. The chain has TRBV5-8 and TRBJ1-3; D call uncertain. With 4 bases removed from V and 2 bases from J, the gap between germline ends came to 16 bases. The CDR3 runs to 16 residues. The germline V gene has CDR1 SGHTS and CDR2 YDEGEE. CDR3 sequence reads: CASSIMSRRPGNTIYF. The DNA for the CDR3 is TGTGCCAGCAGCATAATGTCTCGTCGCCCTGGAAACACCATATATTTT.

The chain combines TRBV2 with TRBJ2-5, with D tentatively TRBD1 or TRBD2 (5 bases each). The CDR3 runs to 13 residues. Per the germline V gene, CDR1 is SNHLY and CDR2 is FYNNEI. Deletions cut 3 bases from V and 3 bases from J, with 8 bases between. The CDR3 DNA reads TGTGCCAGCAGTGACGGGGCGAAAGAGACCCAGTACTTC. Its translation: CASSDGAKETQYF.

Details on this clonotype: A single base separates this from a much larger clone, so it may be a read error. The J gene is TRBJ2-2, the V gene TRBV11-2, with TRBD2 identical over 10 bases. V dropped 7 bases and J dropped 3; count of bases not matched to a gene: 17. The CDR3 length is 19 residues. CDR1 and CDR2 (germline): SGHAT, FQNNGV. The CDR3 is CASIHPGLAGAYDTGELFF. Written as DNA, the CDR3 is TGTGCCAGCATCCACCCGGGGCTAGCGGGGGCATACGACACCGGGGAGCTGTTTTTT.

V is TRBV5-1 and J is TRBJ2-1; 8 bases line up with TRBD2. Germline lookup yields CDR1 SGHRS and CDR2 YFSETQ. J gave up 8 bases and V 5 bases, and 6 bases lay outside the gene matches. The CDR3 runs 13 residues. In nucleotides, the CDR3 is TGCGCCAGCAGTGTAGCGGGATTGGATGAGCAGTTCTTC. Its protein is CASSVAGLDEQFF. Using reference TRBV5-1 and TRBJ2-1 for the parts outside the CDR3, the full variable domain is KAGVTQTPRYLIKTRGQQVTLSCSPISGHRSVSWYQQTPGQGLQFLFEYFSETQRNKGNFPGRFSGRQFSNSRSEMNVSTLELGDSALYLCASSVAGLDEQFFGPGTRLTVL.

This clonotype was found many times. The gene calls are TRBV19 and TRBJ2-7; D might be TRBD1 or TRBD2, each matching 6 bases. This CDR3 comprises 14 residues. CDR1 LNHDA and CDR2 SQIVND come from the germline V gene (reference sequence). Trimming shortened V by 4 bases and J by 3 bases, and 13 bases separated the two germline ends. CDR3 region: CASSRGAIYYEQYF. CDR3 nucleotides: TGTGCCAGTAGTAGGGGGGCGATCTACTACGAGCAGTACTTC. Full variable domain (remainder filled in from reference TRBV19 and TRBJ2-7): DGGITQSPKYLFRKEGQNVTLSCEQNLNHDAMYWYRQDPGQGLRLIYYSQIVNDFQKGDIAEGYSVSREKKESFPLTVTSAQKNPTAFYLCASSRGAIYYEQYFGPGTRLTVT.

This clonotype was recorded at least ten times. The chain recombines TRBV7-8 with TRBJ2-7; D is perhaps TRBD1 (6 bases). The CDR3 consists of 14 residues. Germline V CDR1 and CDR2: SGHVS, FQNEAQ. V lost 1 base to trimming and J lost 6 bases, with 13 bases between them. CDR3 DNA sequence: TGTGCCAGCAGCTTAGACGGGCAGGGGCGCGAGCAGTACTTC. Its protein is CASSLDGQGREQYF.

This clonotype appeared once. The genes are TRBV29-1 and TRBJ2-3; D not resolved. This CDR3 contains 12 residues. Germline V gene data show CDR1 as SQVTM and CDR2 as ANQGSEA. Trimming removed 7 bases from V and 3 bases from J, with 11 bases in between. This CDR3 is CSADLGTDTQYF. CDR3 in DNA: TGCAGCGCCGACCTAGGGACAGATACGCAGTATTTT.

This clonotype was detected ten times or more. This rearrangement joins TRBV24-1 to TRBJ2-5, with TRBD1 identical over 8 bases. The length of the CDR3 is 18 residues. The V segment lost 1 base and the J segment 4 bases; nucleotides outside the gene matches: 13. Germline V gene lookup returns CDR1 KGHDR and CDR2 SFDVKD. CDR3: CATSDFFPDRASRETQYF. The CDR3 DNA follows: TGTGCCACCAGTGATTTCTTCCCGGACAGGGCCTCCCGAGAGACCCAGTACTTC.

This clonotype was recorded at least ten times. The rearrangement joins TRBV7-8 to TRBJ2-1; 12 positions agree with TRBD2. The trim removed 5 bases at V and 6 bases at J, leaving 8 bases unmatched. This CDR3 is built from 16 residues. The germline CDR1 and CDR2 sequences are SGHVS and FQNEAQ. DNA for the CDR3: TGTGCCAGCAGCCCCCACCTAGCGGGAGGGACCAATGAGCAGTTCTTC. It translates to CASSPHLAGGTNEQFF.